These 20 T cell receptor beta chains originate from one sample sequenced in a study of shared clonotypes between healthy human individuals. The protocol was immunoSEQ multiplex PCR, while the TCRdb copy is restricted to in-frame clones and leaves out a portion. This table holds more than 2 million clones, over 85% found once. Naive CD8 cells were CD45RO-negative, positively selected for CCR7, excluding terminally differentiated effector memory CD45RA+ cells. Sequencing was carried out using naive CD8+ T cells sorted from blood. The receptors were sampled from a man younger than 35 in good health.

The chain uses TRBV7-2 and TRBJ2-1; D might be TRBD2 (6 bases). The germline V gene has CDR1 SGHTA and CDR2 FQGNSA. V was cut by 0 bases and J by 6 bases, with 21 bases left in between. This CDR3 contains 18 residues. CDR3 loop: CASSLAPSGLSPFNEQFF. CDR3 nucleotides: TGTGCCAGCAGCTTAGCGCCCTCGGGACTTTCTCCTTTCAATGAGCAGTTCTTC.

This chain connects TRBV6-5 to TRBJ1-2; D is possibly TRBD1 (6 bases). Trimming removed 5 bases from V and 8 bases from J, with 15 bases in between. This CDR3 has 13 residues. Germline-derived CDR1 and CDR2 are MNHEY and SVGAGI. The CDR3 is CASSGITGLGYTF. CDR3 nucleotides: TGTGCCAGCAGTGGGATAACAGGGTTGGGCTACACCTTC.

The chain joins TRBV30 to TRBJ2-5, with D unclear. V lost 4 bases, J lost 2 bases, and 5 bases lay in between. Germline V CDR1 and CDR2: GTSNPN, SVGIG (reference sequence). The CDR3 length is 11 residues. CDR3 sequence (DNA): TGTGCCTGGACCGAACAAGAGACCCAGTACTTC. This gives the protein CAWTEQETQYF.

The chain has TRBV6-1 and TRBJ1-4, with D possibly matching TRBD1 (5 bases). V dropped 2 bases and J dropped 2 bases, with 9 bases sitting between them. CDR3 size: 15 residues. Germline CDR1 reads MNHNS; CDR2 reads SASEGT. For the CDR3, the DNA is TGTGCCAGCAGTGAAATTCAGGGTACTAATGAAAAACTGTTTTTT. It is translated as CASSEIQGTNEKLFF.

The count of this clone is one. V gene TRBV29-1 combines with J gene TRBJ2-7, with TRBD1 identical over 10 bases. The germline CDR1 and CDR2 sequences are SQVTM and ANQGSEA. With V trimmed by 0 bases and J by 4 bases, 9 bases remained unmatched. This CDR3 is 16 amino acids long. CDR3 sequence: CSVEEAPTGGGYEQYF. The CDR3, as DNA: TGCAGCGTTGAAGAGGCCCCGACAGGGGGCGGATACGAGCAGTACTTC.

This rearrangement joins TRBV27 to TRBJ1-4; no clear D. The CDR3 contains 14 residues. CDR1 is MNHEY and CDR2 is SMNVEV in the germline V gene (reference sequence). The V end was cut by 2 bases, the J end by 7 bases, with 11 bases between. The DNA of the CDR3 is TGTGCCAGCAGTTTAAACCCGGGAGGTGAAAAACTGTTTTTT. Amino acid sequence: CASSLNPGGEKLFF.

The genes are TRBV9 and TRBJ1-3; D possibly corresponds to TRBD1 (6 bases). Germline V gene sequence: CDR1 SGDLS, CDR2 YYNGEE. V shed 6 bases and J shed 0 bases, with 19 bases lying between them. The CDR3 extends over 17 amino acids. The CDR3 reads CASIHLGGWDSGNTIYF. For the CDR3, the DNA is TGTGCCAGCATCCATTTAGGGGGGTGGGACTCTGGAAACACCATATATTTT.

On this clone itself: This sample also contains other DNA sequences that code for the same CDR3. The chain combines TRBV28 with TRBJ1-1; D is unresolved. Germline values: CDR1 MDHEN, CDR2 SYDVKM. The CDR3 consists of 13 residues. Trimming left V 4 bases short and J 0 bases short, with 6 bases between. CDR3 residues: CASSYNLNTEAFF. The CDR3, as DNA: TGTGCCAGCAGTTATAATCTGAACACTGAAGCTTTCTTT. Complete variable domain (other parts from reference TRBV28 and TRBJ1-1): DVKVTQSSRYLVKRTGEKVFLECVQDMDHENMFWYRQDPGLGLRLIYFSYDVKMKEKGDIPEGYSVSREKKERFSLILESASTNQTSMYLCASSYNLNTEAFFGQGTRLTVV.

V usage is TRBV5-4 and J usage is TRBJ1-1; D is possibly TRBD1 (5 bases). V lost 1 base and J lost 10, with 14 bases in between. The CDR3 is 13 amino acids. Germline V gene data show CDR1 as SGHNT and CDR2 as YYREEE (reference sequence). CDR3 region: CASSLFQGATAFF. DNA for the CDR3: TGTGCCAGCAGCTTGTTTCAGGGCGCGACAGCTTTCTTT.

The J gene is TRBJ2-2, the V gene TRBV27; no reliable D call. This CDR3 region has 12 residues. V lost 5 bases, J lost 3 bases, and 4 bases lay in between. Germline V gives CDR1 MNHEY, CDR2 SMNVEV (reference sequence). The CDR3 DNA sequence: TGTGCCAGCAGTAAAGACACCGGGGAGCTGTTTTTT. This translates into CASSKDTGELFF.

This chain uses TRBV7-8 with TRBJ1-5, with a possible D match to TRBD1 (5 bases). The CDR3 consists of 17 residues. Trimming removed 5 bases from V and 3 bases from J, with 20 bases in between. In germline, CDR1 is SGHVS, CDR2 FQNEAQ. The chain's CDR3 is CASSPRDGFGFNQPQHF. In DNA, the CDR3 is TGTGCCAGCAGCCCCCGGGACGGGTTTGGTTTCAATCAGCCCCAGCATTTT. Using reference TRBV7-8 and TRBJ1-5 for the parts outside the CDR3, the full variable domain is GAGVSQSPRYKVAKRGQDVALRCDPISGHVSLFWYQQALGQGPEFLTYFQNEAQLDKSGLPSDRFFAERPEGSVSTLKIQRTQQEDSAVYLCASSPRDGFGFNQPQHFGDGTRLSIL.

With respect to this clone: The sample contains more than one DNA sequence encoding this CDR3. The CDR3 protein is CAWSPGANTEAFF. The DNA for the CDR3 is TGTGCCTGGAGTCCGGGGGCGAACACTGAAGCTTTCTTT. The chain couples TRBV30 to TRBJ1-1; D perhaps matches TRBD1 (6 bases). The CDR3 length is 13 residues. Trimming removed 2 bases from V and 1 base from J, with 8 bases in between. From germline, CDR1 is GTSNPN and CDR2 SVGIG (reference sequence).

V is TRBV4-2 and J is TRBJ2-3; TRBD2 agrees at 9 bases. The CDR3 spans 17 residues. V lost 1 base to trimming and J lost 3 bases; unmatched junction nucleotides: 8. Germline CDR1 is LGHNA and CDR2 is YNFKEQ. For the CDR3, the DNA is TGTGCCAGCAGCCAAGGGGGCCTGGGACTAGCAACAGATACGCAGTATTTT. Protein: CASSQGGLGLATDTQYF.

With regard to this clone: One end of the junction does not line up with germline, which may come from a read error. The gene calls are TRBV7-7 and TRBJ2-1; TRBD2 is a possible D gene (6 bases). The CDR3 is 17 amino acids. The V gene's germline CDR1 is SSHAT and CDR2 FNYEAQ (reference sequence). CDR3 sequence: CASSLAAGRHPYNEQFF. The CDR3 DNA is TGTGCTAGCAGCTTAGCGGCGGGCAGGCACCCCTACAATGAGCAGTTCTTC.

The chain carries TRBV9 and TRBJ2-1, with a tentative D call TRBD2 (5 bases). Germline CDR1 SGDLS, CDR2 YYNGEE. The V end lost 3 bases, the J end lost 7 bases, and 8 bases lay between the germline ends. The CDR3 covers 12 residues. CDR3 sequence: CASSGTFNEQFF. DNA for the CDR3: TGTGCCAGCAGCGGGACTTTTAATGAGCAGTTCTTC.

Details on this clone: This specimen includes other DNA sequences encoding the same CDR3. The chain carries TRBV6-5 and TRBJ1-4; tentatively, D is TRBD1 (6 bases). The germline V gene has CDR1 MNHEY and CDR2 SVGAGI. The V and J ends lost 4 bases and 5 bases respectively, with 8 bases between them. There are 13 residues in the CDR3. CDR3 nucleotide sequence: TGTGCCAGCAGTTTGCAGGGGAATGAAAAACTGTTTTTT. Translating gives CASSLQGNEKLFF.

The chain carries TRBV27 and TRBJ1-6; D not certain. The germline CDR1 and CDR2 sequences are MNHEY and SMNVEV (reference sequence). The V end was cut by 6 bases, the J end by 9 bases, with 21 bases between. The CDR3 sequence is 16 residues long. This chain's CDR3 is CASSPSAGDWGSPLHF. The CDR3 region has the DNA TGTGCCAGCAGCCCCTCAGCAGGTGACTGGGGTTCACCCCTCCACTTT.

V usage is TRBV19 and J usage is TRBJ1-3; D is possibly TRBD1 (5 bases). The CDR3 has 13 amino acids. Trimming stripped 7 bases from V and 7 bases from J, with 14 bases between. Germline-derived CDR1 and CDR2 are LNHDA and SQIVND (reference sequence). The CDR3 loop reads CASTWGYGNTIYF. The CDR3 DNA reads as TGTGCCAGTACATGGGGGTACGGTAACACCATATATTTT. The full variable domain, with the rest looked up from reference TRBV19 and TRBJ1-3, is DGGITQSPKYLFRKEGQNVTLSCEQNLNHDAMYWYRQDPGQGLRLIYYSQIVNDFQKGDIAEGYSVSREKKESFPLTVTSAQKNPTAFYLCASTWGYGNTIYFGEGSWLTVV.

This clone occurred once. The rearrangement joins TRBV15 to TRBJ1-5, with D unclear. The CDR3 is 17 amino acids. Germline loops: CDR1 LNHNV, CDR2 YYDKDF (reference sequence). V gave up 1 base and J gave up 2 bases, with 15 bases separating them. The CDR3: CATSRGKGPRGNQPQHF. CDR3 DNA: TGTGCCACCAGCAGAGGAAAAGGACCTCGGGGCAATCAGCCCCAGCATTTT.

This chain joins TRBV29-1 and TRBJ2-7, with TRBD2 as a possible D gene (5 bases). Germline loops: CDR1 SQVTM, CDR2 ANQGSEA. V lost 0 bases to trimming and J lost 4 bases, with 13 bases between them. This CDR3 region has 14 residues. This CDR3 is CSVEEIANPYEQYF. CDR3 nucleotide sequence: TGCAGCGTTGAAGAGATAGCGAACCCGTACGAGCAGTACTTC.